This note documents a single TCR beta chain sequence. The antigen this receptor binds is unknown. These data are taken from a study of synovial regulatory T cells in juvenile arthritis (dated by TCRdb to the mid-2010s). Regarding the study in general: Of the sequenced patients, a few were therapy-naive, one was treated with methotrexate plus infliximab, several were treated with methotrexate, and one lacked treatment information. Effector T cell subsets were also sequenced in this cohort for comparisons, but the Treg dataset alone covers only blood and synovial fluid Treg cells. TCRbeta CDR3 repertoires of blood iaTreg cells, other blood Treg cells and synovial fluid Treg cells from matched patient samples were compared in the study. Treg and Teff subsets from approximately 10 JIA patients with active disease were included in the TCR repertoire comparisons. Study-wide findings and limitations: Synovial Treg cells shared more CDR3 sequences with iaTreg cells than with other blood Treg cells; Chao-Jaccard similarity confirmed closer relation. Blood iaTreg cells showed lower TCR diversity than other blood Treg cells, consistent with antigen-driven expansion. iaTreg TCR repertoires were found to be largely private across patients and to partially overlap with synovial Teff and blood CPL repertoires.

The library was obtained by the immunoSEQ multiplex PCR assay. Adaptive Biotechnologies carried out the TCRbeta CDR3 sequencing. As for how the authors treated the data: Repertoire similarity was assessed with the Chao-modified Jaccard index and with the median clonotype overlap from 200 random subsamples of equal sample size. The similarity analyses were based on either productive nucleotide sequences or amino acid sequences translated in silico. Repertoires were compared using hierarchical clustering with single linkage and t-SNE, both based on Chao-modified Jaccard distances. Repertoire diversity was quantified with the Renyi index, after sample size normalisation, across a range of alpha values. Entries here come from immuneACCESS through TCRdb and include only in-frame sequences with V and J called. Some clones fail to appear in such tables; in the studies checked, an unresolved V gene covers under half of the shortfall, and the cause of the remainder is unknown. V and J calls and clone size are those listed in that table; D and trimming were worked out from the DNA. This sample's records show more than 7,500 clones. Of the sample, roughly 0.9% is held by the ten largest clones.

The donors for the TCR repertoire analysis were approximately eleven juvenile idiopathic arthritis patients with active disease who had not reached inactive disease, of whom 3 were polyarticular and 8 were oligoarticular. The median age of the TCR-sequenced patients was over 10 years (range roughly 2.3-22.9), and their median disease duration was around seven years (range 0.2-19.1). The samples for TCR repertoire analysis were obtained at two Italian centres. Peripheral blood mononuclear cells were separated using a Histopaque-1077 density gradient and frozen in approximately 90% FCS with 10% DMSO. The CDR3, from cysteine to phenylalanine, totals 14 residues. No DNA appears here. According to the germline V gene, CDR1 reads SGHTS and CDR2 reads YDEGEE.

The specimen was Treg cells from blood. The sample's cell subset or site label, in plain terms: remaining (HLA-DR-negative) circulating blood Treg cells. The chain is assembled from TRBV5-8 and TRBJ1-5. This TCR was recovered from a donor younger than 30 with juvenile idiopathic arthritis. The CDR3 is CASSLVLGNQPQHF.